This TCR beta chain was captured in a study of cytomegalovirus exposure and HLA in healthy donors. Study-level points and caveats: Most of the CMV-associated TCR beta chains (in a later analysis) appeared to be HLA-restricted. Available immune exposure information was restricted to CMV serostatus only. A later analysis showed TCR association rates differing by HLA locus, peaking at DRB1 and lowest at HLA-C.

Vbeta (60) and Jbeta (13) primers were used in the PCR. TCRdb keeps only in-frame clones here, not all; method: immunoSEQ multiplex PCR. The sample contains about 180,000 clones, 77% of which appear only once. This clone occurred a few times. Its specificity is not known. Germline V gene sequence: CDR1 MNHEY, CDR2 SVGAGI. There are 14 residues in the CDR3. J was trimmed by 3 bases and V by 4 bases; bases with no gene match: 5. This chain joins TRBV6-5 and TRBJ2-7, with 8 bases fitting TRBD1. Sequences were obtained from PBMCs. The sequence came from a young man in good health and CMV-seronegative. CDR3 in amino acids: CASSSSGGVYEQYF. The CDR3 coding sequence is TGTGCCAGCAGTTCTTCAGGGGGCGTCTACGAGCAGTACTTC.